Each of the 30 T cell receptor beta chains below was sequenced from the same sample in a study of TIL therapy for anti-PD-1-resistant metastatic lung cancer. The immunoSEQ assay was v3. This table comes from immunoSEQ multiplex PCR, and its TCRdb copy is limited to in-frame clones, with some not included. Of tens of thousands of clones detected, approximately 70% appear once; the ten largest clones hold 5.6%. This sample's time point: pre-treatment sample, taken before nivolumab and TIL therapy. Tumor tissue came from excised metastases, mostly pleural nodules or supraclavicular lymph nodes. Sample: tumor tissue, taken at baseline. These receptors all stem from a person aged 25-80 years with non-small cell lung cancer.

This chain links TRBV11-2 with TRBJ2-2, with no clear D. This CDR3 is 15 amino acids long. Germline assignment: CDR1 SGHAT and CDR2 FQNNGV. The germline V and J ends were trimmed by 1 base and 1 base, with 7 bases remaining between them. The CDR3 reads CASSLGTVNTGELFF. Here the CDR3 DNA reads TGTGCCAGCAGCTTAGGAACGGTGAACACCGGGGAGCTGTTTTTT.

This clone was detected once. CDR3 region: CASSLIWTDTEAFF. Written as DNA, the CDR3 is TGTGCCAGCAGCTTAATATGGACCGACACTGAAGCTTTCTTT. V usage is TRBV7-8 and J usage is TRBJ1-1; unclear D gene. The germline V gene encodes CDR1 SGHVS and CDR2 FQNEAQ. CDR3 length equals 14 residues. Trimming cost V 2 bases and J 3 bases, with 10 bases left between them.

The chain is built from TRBV2 and TRBJ1-5; D is unresolved. CDR3 size: 15 residues. Per the germline V gene, CDR1 is SNHLY and CDR2 is FYNNEI. The ends were cut back, 8 bases at V and 0 bases at J, with 14 bases in the middle. The CDR3 loop is CASGQERYSNQPQHF. CDR3 in DNA: TGTGCCAGCGGCCAGGAGCGGTATAGCAATCAGCCCCAGCATTTT.

The rearrangement links TRBV19 to TRBJ1-1; 9 bases are a match to TRBD1. With 6 bases clipped from V and 4 bases from J, the junction kept 3 bases outside the gene matches. Germline V gene data show CDR1 as LNHDA and CDR2 as SQIVND (reference sequence). The CDR3 is 13 amino acids. CDR3 sequence (DNA): TGTGCCAGTAGATTGACAGGGGGCACTGAAGCTTTCTTT. Translated: CASRLTGGTEAFF.

This rearrangement joins TRBV5-1 to TRBJ2-2; 9 bases are a match to TRBD2. Trimming took 0 bases from V and 1 from J; bases not matched to a gene: 7. Per the germline V gene, CDR1 is SGHRS and CDR2 is YFSETQ. The CDR3 totals 18 residues. Here the CDR3 reads CASSLGLAGILNTGELFF. The DNA of the CDR3 is TGCGCCAGCAGCTTGGGGCTAGCGGGAATTCTGAACACCGGGGAGCTGTTTTTT.

This clone was observed a few times. The chain's CDR3 is CASREASSYEQYF. CDR3 DNA sequence: TGTGCCAGCAGGGAGGCCAGCTCCTACGAGCAGTACTTC. The V call is TRBV7-2, the J call TRBJ2-7; a weak D match, TRBD2 (5 bases). The CDR3 sequence is 13 residues long. V was shortened by 6 bases and J by 0 bases, with 9 bases between the two germline ends. Germline CDR1 is SGHTA and CDR2 is FQGNSA.

This chain joins TRBV4-2 and TRBJ1-5; 8 nucleotides align to TRBD1. CDR1 and CDR2 from the germline V gene are LGHNA and YNFKEQ. V lost 6 bases and J lost 6; bases outside the gene matches: 10. CDR3 length: 15 residues. The CDR3 reads CASRPTDRVSQPQHF. The CDR3 bases are TGTGCCAGCAGACCCACGGACAGGGTTAGTCAGCCCCAGCATTTT.

This clone turned up a few times. CDR3 loop: CASSLGRQGPMNTEAFF. The DNA for the CDR3 is TGTGCCAGCAGCTTAGGAAGACAGGGTCCCATGAACACTGAAGCTTTCTTT. The rearrangement uses TRBV7-8 and TRBJ1-1; TRBD1 matches at 7 bases. V was clipped by 1 base and J by 0 bases; unmatched bases: 8. Germline CDR1 SGHVS, CDR2 FQNEAQ. The CDR3 loop spans 17 amino acids.

The chain is built from TRBV2 and TRBJ2-2; the D gene is possibly TRBD2 (6 bases). The CDR3 totals 15 residues. The V and J ends lost 3 bases and 1 base respectively, with 9 bases between them. Germline values: CDR1 SNHLY, CDR2 FYNNEI. Written as DNA, the CDR3 is TGTGCCAGCAGTGATCTCGGGAGGAACACCGGGGAGCTGTTTTTT. It codes for CASSDLGRNTGELFF.

V is TRBV2 and J is TRBJ2-3; 11 bases match TRBD1. CDR3 length: 14 residues. Unmatched junction bases numbered 7, after V lost 10 bases and J lost 4 bases. In germline, CDR1 is SNHLY, CDR2 FYNNEI. The CDR3 here is CATNGQGASDTQYF. In DNA, the CDR3 is TGTGCCACCAACGGACAGGGGGCATCAGATACGCAGTATTTT.

In this sample, this clone turned up a few times. The CDR3 protein is CASSDSGRKNEQYF. CDR3 DNA: TGTGCCAGCAGTGATAGCGGGAGAAAGAACGAGCAGTACTTC. The rearrangement links TRBV25-1 to TRBJ2-7; the match to TRBD2 covers 9 bases. The V and J ends lost 3 bases and 5 bases, in that order; junction bases with no gene match: 5. The CDR3 totals 14 residues. CDR1 MGHDK and CDR2 SYGVNS come from the germline V gene.

This chain links TRBV7-6 with TRBJ2-2; D possibly matches TRBD1 or TRBD2 (6 bases each). CDR3 length: 18 amino acids. CDR1 is SGHVS, CDR2 FNYEAQ, per germline. V dropped 1 base and J dropped 0 bases, with 15 bases sitting between them. CDR3 in amino acids: CASSLVAGEATNTGELFF. The DNA for the CDR3 is TGTGCCAGCAGCTTAGTCGCAGGGGAGGCGACGAACACCGGGGAGCTGTTTTTT.

This clone was detected once. The chain has TRBV7-9 and TRBJ1-1; no firm D call. Germline V CDR1 and CDR2: SEHNR, FQNEAQ (reference sequence). Trimming left V 3 bases short and J 6 bases short, with 5 bases between. This CDR3 comprises 11 residues. The CDR3 spells CASSLVSEAFF. CDR3 nucleotide sequence: TGTGCCAGCAGCTTGGTCTCTGAAGCTTTCTTT.

This rearrangement joins TRBV5-1 to TRBJ2-7; TRBD1 agrees at 8 bases. Looked up from germline, CDR1 is SGHRS and CDR2 is YFSETQ. The V segment lost 4 bases and the J segment 5 bases; nucleotides outside the gene matches: 11. This CDR3 has 15 amino acids. The chain's CDR3 is CASSIPGGSYHEQYF. The CDR3 region has the DNA TGCGCCAGCAGCATACCAGGGGGCTCCTACCACGAGCAGTACTTC. The whole variable domain, remainder taken from reference TRBV5-1 and TRBJ2-7, is KAGVTQTPRYLIKTRGQQVTLSCSPISGHRSVSWYQQTPGQGLQFLFEYFSETQRNKGNFPGRFSGRQFSNSRSEMNVSTLELGDSALYLCASSIPGGSYHEQYFGPGTRLTVT.

This clone was counted once. This sequence joins TRBV28 and TRBJ2-5; TRBD2 is a possible D gene (6 bases). Between the trimmed V and J ends, which lost 3 bases and 5 bases, there was a span of 16 bases. The CDR3 contains 15 residues. Germline V gives CDR1 MDHEN, CDR2 SYDVKM. CDR3 nucleotide sequence: TGTGCCAGCAGTTTTGGGACCAGACTAGGGGAGACCCAGTACTTC. Protein sequence: CASSFGTRLGETQYF.

The chain links TRBV2 to TRBJ2-5; D is unclear. CDR3 length: 13 residues. The ends were cut back, 7 bases at V and 3 bases at J, with 12 bases in the middle. CDR1 is SNHLY and CDR2 is FYNNEI in the germline V gene. Here the CDR3 reads CASTLYREETQYF. The CDR3 coding sequence is TGTGCCAGCACCCTATATAGAGAAGAGACCCAGTACTTC.

The chain combines TRBV5-4 with TRBJ1-1, with 8 nucleotides matching TRBD1. CDR3 length: 15 residues. Germline trimming cut 4 bases from V and 4 bases from J; bases unmatched to any gene: 9. Germline V CDR1 and CDR2: SGHNT, YYREEE (reference sequence). The CDR3 here is CASSRIGQGATEAFF. The CDR3 nucleotides read TGTGCCAGCAGCCGTATTGGACAGGGTGCCACTGAAGCTTTCTTT.

The chain employs TRBV29-1 and TRBJ2-2, with D perhaps TRBD2 (5 bases). Trimming left V 8 bases short and J 7 bases short, with 8 bases between. The CDR3 has 10 amino acids. Germline assignment: CDR1 SQVTM and CDR2 ANQGSEA. Written as DNA, the CDR3 is TGCAGCTGTGGAGGCGGGGAGCTGTTTTTT. The encoded protein is CSCGGGELFF.

CDR3 sequence reads: CASSPPTGLATGELFF. The CDR3 DNA is TGCGCCAGCAGCCCCCCCACGGGACTAGCGACCGGGGAGCTGTTTTTT. V gene TRBV4-1 combines with J gene TRBJ2-2; 10 positions agree with TRBD2. This CDR3 has 16 residues. J gave up 5 bases and V 4 bases, and 7 bases lay outside the gene matches. Germline V lookup: CDR1 MGHRA, CDR2 YSYEKL.

The chain carries TRBV28 and TRBJ2-7; tentative D call: TRBD2 (7 bases). V was cut by 5 bases and J by 4 bases, with 12 bases left in between. CDR1 MDHEN and CDR2 SYDVKM come from the germline V gene. The CDR3 contains 13 residues. CDR3 sequence: CASSPGGRYEQYF. The CDR3 region has the DNA TGTGCCAGCAGTCCGGGGGGCCGGTACGAGCAGTACTTC.

The chain has TRBV4-1 and TRBJ1-2, with TRBD1 identical over 9 bases. CDR3 size: 15 residues. CDR1 is MGHRA and CDR2 is YSYEKL in the germline V gene. Trimming removed 3 bases from V and 0 bases from J; junction bases left unmatched: 2. The CDR3 region has the DNA TGCGCCAGCAGCCAGGGACAGGGACCTAACTATGGCTACACCTTC. Its protein product is CASSQGQGPNYGYTF.

This clone occurred a few times. The rearrangement joins TRBV5-1 to TRBJ2-5; 11 bases align to TRBD2. With V trimmed by 4 bases and J by 1 base, 3 bases remained unmatched. Per germline, CDR1 SGHRS and CDR2 YFSETQ. This CDR3 is built from 15 residues. The CDR3 here is CASSRGTSGQETQYF. Here the CDR3 DNA reads TGCGCCAGCAGCCGAGGGACTAGCGGCCAAGAGACCCAGTACTTC.

This clone was seen just once. The CDR3 DNA sequence: TGTGCCAGCAGCTTAGTCAGGGCCACCGGGGAGCTGTTTTTT. Its protein is CASSLVRATGELFF. V is TRBV11-2 and J is TRBJ2-2, with D perhaps TRBD1 (5 bases). The CDR3 is 14 amino acids. V was pared by 1 base and J by 4 bases, with 7 bases between. Germline V gene data show CDR1 as SGHAT and CDR2 as FQNNGV.

The chain couples TRBV11-2 to TRBJ2-3; D gene uncertain. The CDR3 length is 14 residues. Germline CDR1 and CDR2: SGHAT and FQNNGV. Trimming shortened V by 5 bases and J by 0 bases, and 9 bases separated the two germline ends. CDR3: CASSIRRSTDTQYF. The CDR3 DNA sequence: TGTGCCAGCAGCATCCGGCGTAGCACAGATACGCAGTATTTT.

The CDR3 sequence is CASSFQGQGGVTEAFF. CDR3 nucleotides: TGTGCCAGCAGCTTCCAGGGACAGGGGGGGGTCACTGAAGCTTTCTTT. The chain is built from TRBV5-8 and TRBJ1-1; 11 nucleotides align to TRBD1. V dropped 2 bases and J dropped 4; count of bases not matched to a gene: 7. Germline CDR1 reads SGHTS; CDR2 reads YDEGEE. The CDR3 consists of 16 residues.

The chain links TRBV18 to TRBJ2-5, with 10 nucleotides matching TRBD2. With 3 bases clipped from V and 4 bases from J, the junction kept 5 bases outside the gene matches. The CDR3 covers 15 residues. In germline, CDR1 is KGHSH, CDR2 LQKENI. CDR3 bases: TGTGCCAGCTCACCGTCGCTAGCGGGAGCAGAGACCCAGTACTTC. Its protein is CASSPSLAGAETQYF.

This sequence joins TRBV28 and TRBJ2-7; the match to TRBD1 covers 11 bases. In germline, CDR1 is MDHEN, CDR2 SYDVKM. Losses at the gene ends were 7 bases for V and 9 bases for J; bases not matched to a gene: 14. The CDR3 runs to 15 residues. CDR3 bases: TGTGCCAGCAATATACCGGGACAGGGGGTGGCAGTGCAGTACTTC. This gives the protein CASNIPGQGVAVQYF.

The chain recombines TRBV15 with TRBJ2-2; D may be TRBD1 (6 bases). The germline V gene encodes CDR1 LNHNV and CDR2 YYDKDF (reference sequence). Trimming left V 1 base short and J 5 bases short, with 14 bases between. There are 16 residues in the CDR3. The CDR3 coding sequence is TGTGCCACCAGCAGAGGGGGGCAGGGGCAAACCGGGGAGCTGTTTTTT. Translation gives CATSRGGQGQTGELFF. The complete variable domain, with remaining parts taken from reference TRBV15 and TRBJ2-2, reads DAMVIQNPRYQVTQFGKPVTLSCSQTLNHNVMYWYQQKSSQAPKLLFHYYDKDFNNEADTPDNFQSRRPNTSFCFLDIRSPGLGDTAMYLCATSRGGQGQTGELFFGEGSRLTVL.

This chain links TRBV11-2 with TRBJ1-4; the D gene is possibly TRBD1 (5 bases). The CDR3 has 14 amino acids. V was shortened by 3 bases and J by 8 bases, with 13 bases between the two germline ends. Germline CDR1 is SGHAT and CDR2 is FQNNGV. The CDR3 spells CASSFLTGPEKLFF. The DNA for the CDR3 is TGTGCCAGCAGCTTTTTAACAGGCCCCGAAAAACTGTTTTTT. The full variable domain, its missing parts supplied by reference TRBV11-2 and TRBJ1-4, is EAGVAQSPRYKIIEKRQSVAFWCNPISGHATLYWYQQILGQGPKLLIQFQNNGVVDDSQLPKDRFSAERLKGVDSTLKIQPAKLEDSAVYLCASSFLTGPEKLFFGSGTQLSVL.

The chain recombines TRBV28 with TRBJ2-1, with D possibly matching TRBD1 (5 bases). Germline CDR1 MDHEN, CDR2 SYDVKM. The CDR3 has 11 residues. Trimming took 3 bases from V and 15 from J, leaving 12 bases between them. In DNA, the CDR3 is TGTGCCAGCAGTTTGGGGCCTCAACCGTTCTTC. It yields the protein CASSLGPQPFF.